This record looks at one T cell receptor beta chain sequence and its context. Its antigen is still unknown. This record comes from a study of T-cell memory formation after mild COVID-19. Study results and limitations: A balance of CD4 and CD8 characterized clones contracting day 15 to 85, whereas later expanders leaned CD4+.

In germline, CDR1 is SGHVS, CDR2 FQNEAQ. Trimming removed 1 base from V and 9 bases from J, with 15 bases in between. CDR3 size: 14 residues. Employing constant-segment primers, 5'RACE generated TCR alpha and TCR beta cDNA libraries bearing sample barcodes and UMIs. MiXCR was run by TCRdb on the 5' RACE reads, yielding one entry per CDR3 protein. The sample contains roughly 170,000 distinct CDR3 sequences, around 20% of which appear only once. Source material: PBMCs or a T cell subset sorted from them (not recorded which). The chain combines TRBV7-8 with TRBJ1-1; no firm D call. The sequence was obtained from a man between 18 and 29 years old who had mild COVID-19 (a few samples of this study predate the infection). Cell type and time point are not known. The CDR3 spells CASSLEGPYYKAFF. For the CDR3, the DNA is TGTGCCAGCAGCTTAGAGGGTCCTTATTATAAAGCTTTCTTT.